This T cell receptor (beta chain) was identified in a study of neurological immune-mediated disorders. CDR3 length: 17 amino acids. V was clipped by 1 base and J by 5 bases, with 18 bases between them. CDR1 is MDHEN, CDR2 SYDVKM, per germline. This clonotype has a count of ten or more. One entry per CDR3 protein, called by TCRdb with MiXCR from the 5' RACE reads. The sample carries some 47,000 distinct CDR3 sequences, under 6.5% recorded once. This chain uses TRBV28 with TRBJ1-5; D may be TRBD1 (5 bases). The receptor was isolated from a middle-aged woman in good health. The specimen was CD4+ T cells from blood. CDR3: CASSLSPRTQYYQPQHF. The CDR3 nucleotides read TGTGCCAGCAGTTTATCTCCCAGGACACAATACTATCAGCCCCAGCATTTT. Combining the CDR3 with reference TRBV28 and TRBJ1-5 gives the whole variable domain DVKVTQSSRYLVKRTGEKVFLECVQDMDHENMFWYRQDPGLGLRLIYFSYDVKMKEKGDIPEGYSVSREKKERFSLILESASTNQTSMYLCASSLSPRTQYYQPQHFGDGTRLSIL.